The 19 T cell receptor beta chains below were found in one sample sequenced in a study of CD8+CD57+ T cells in acquired aplastic anemia (dated by TCRdb to between 2018 and 2020). The patients picked for sequencing were ones in whom flow cytometry had shown an expansion of CD8+CD57+ cells. Data came from an Illumina HiSeq 2000. Genomic DNA was used as template for profiling of TCR beta VDJ combinations and CDR3 sequences. TCRdb redid the processing of the public reads, applying fastp at Q25 and MiXCR, and retained in-frame beta chains. For every CDR3 protein sequence, its rows merge into one entry that carries the most common genes and DNA. The sample profile shows about 180,000 distinct CDR3 sequences; less than 60% of them were found once. About 2% of the sample comes from the top ten. The sample comprised sorted CD4+, CD8+, or CD8+CD57+ T cells (not recorded which) from PBMCs. All receptors derive from a human donor with aplastic anemia.

This clonotype occurred many times. The chain employs TRBV7-2 and TRBJ2-5; no definite D call. This CDR3 contains 11 residues. The V gene lost 4 bases and the J gene lost 7 bases, with 7 bases spanning the gap. CDR1 SGHTA and CDR2 FQGNSA come from the germline V gene. CDR3 in amino acids: CASSSGLTQYF. DNA for the CDR3: TGTGCCAGCAGCTCCGGATTGACCCAGTACTTC.

The chain combines TRBV3-1 with TRBJ2-1; TRBD1 matches 8 bases. The CDR3 length is 16 residues. CDR1 LGHDT and CDR2 YNNKEL come from the germline V gene (reference sequence). J lost 8 bases, V lost 4 bases, and 13 bases had no gene match. The CDR3 region has the DNA TGTGCCAGCAGCCCCCAGGCAGGGGGCCTTAACCATGAGCAGTTCTTC. Its translation is CASSPQAGGLNHEQFF.

This clonotype was seen a few times. The CDR3 coding sequence is TGTGCCAGTACAAAGGGGATACCTCAGCCCCAGCATTTT. This gives the protein CASTKGIPQPQHF. The chain couples TRBV19 to TRBJ1-5, with TRBD1 as a possible D gene (5 bases). The germline V gene encodes CDR1 LNHDA and CDR2 SQIVND (reference sequence). The germline V and J ends were trimmed by 7 bases and 6 bases, with 13 bases remaining between them. CDR3 length equals 13 residues.

This clonotype was seen ten or more times. The gene calls are TRBV5-1 and TRBJ2-5; TRBD2 matches at 8 bases. The germline gives CDR1 SGHRS, CDR2 YFSETQ. The CDR3 totals 16 residues. Trimming removed 0 bases from V and 2 bases from J; junction bases left unmatched: 6. The CDR3 nucleotides are TGCGCCAGCAGCTTGGGGGCTAGCGGGTTTCAAGAGACCCAGTACTTC. Protein: CASSLGASGFQETQYF.

As regards this clonotype: Its ends do not fully match the called genes, so a read error is possible. This chain joins TRBV7-7 and TRBJ1-1; no reliable D call. CDR1 is SSHAT, CDR2 FNYEAQ, per germline (reference sequence). This CDR3 is 13 amino acids long. CDR3 in amino acids: CASSLTLNTEAFF. The CDR3 DNA reads as TGTGCTAGCAGCCTAACCCTGAACACTGAAGCTTTCTTT.

This chain links TRBV2 with TRBJ2-7; no clear D. The length of the CDR3 is 14 residues. Germline CDR1 reads SNHLY; CDR2 reads FYNNEI. Between the trimmed V and J ends, which lost 6 bases and 3 bases, there was a span of 15 bases. The CDR3 bases are TGTGCCAGCAGGGAGCAGCGCAGCGTCTACGAGCAGTACTTC. The encoded protein is CASREQRSVYEQYF.

This clonotype was counted many times. This sequence joins TRBV7-8 and TRBJ1-2; 9 nucleotides line up with TRBD1. V was clipped by 7 bases and J by 14 bases; unmatched bases: 14. Per the germline V gene, CDR1 is SGHVS and CDR2 is FQNEAQ. This CDR3 is 13 amino acids long. This chain's CDR3 is CASTQGGTGHRTF. CDR3 nucleotides: TGTGCCAGCACTCAGGGGGGGACAGGGCATCGTACCTTC.

This clonotype was recorded many times. The chain combines TRBV9 with TRBJ1-2, with D possibly being TRBD1 (5 bases). CDR3 length: 16 residues. V was trimmed by 4 bases and J by 0 bases, leaving 16 bases between them. Germline V gives CDR1 SGDLS, CDR2 YYNGEE. In DNA, the CDR3 is TGTGCCAGCAGCCGGGACCGTTCTTCAGCTAACTATGGCTACACCTTC. Its protein product is CASSRDRSSANYGYTF.

This clonotype was counted ten times or more. The chain recombines TRBV2 with TRBJ2-2; a weak D match, TRBD2 (5 bases). Trimming removed 3 bases from V and 5 bases from J, with 13 bases in between. CDR1 SNHLY and CDR2 FYNNEI come from the germline V gene. The CDR3 runs 15 residues. CDR3 sequence reads: CASSEASGGTGELFF. For the CDR3, the DNA is TGTGCCAGCAGTGAGGCCAGCGGTGGGACCGGGGAGCTGTTTTTT.

CDR3 residues: CSVAVEGTDTQYF. The DNA for the CDR3 is TGCAGCGTTGCGGTGGAGGGGACAGATACGCAGTATTTT. The chain couples TRBV29-1 to TRBJ2-3, with D tentatively TRBD2 (6 bases). V gave up 4 bases and J gave up 3 bases, with 11 bases separating them. The CDR3 is 13 amino acids. CDR1 and CDR2 from the germline V gene are SQVTM and ANQGSEA.

This clonotype was detected many times. V and J are TRBV27 and TRBJ2-1; D perhaps matches TRBD2 (5 bases). Trimming pared 2 bases from V and 7 bases from J, leaving 15 bases between. This CDR3 is 15 amino acids long. Germline values: CDR1 MNHEY, CDR2 SMNVEV (reference sequence). The CDR3 sequence is CASSLRRGGGNEQFF. CDR3 sequence (DNA): TGTGCCAGCAGTTTAAGGCGAGGAGGTGGGAATGAGCAGTTCTTC.

The table lists this clonotype with many counts. The chain joins TRBV19 to TRBJ1-5; perhaps TRBD1 as D (6 bases). Trimming took 1 base from V and 6 from J, leaving 16 bases between them. Germline assignment: CDR1 LNHDA and CDR2 SQIVND (reference sequence). CDR3 length equals 16 residues. The CDR3: CASSIVTGRVGQPQHF. CDR3 DNA: TGTGCCAGTAGTATAGTGACAGGCAGGGTTGGTCAGCCCCAGCATTTT.

This clonotype occurred many times. The rearrangement uses TRBV7-9 and TRBJ2-1; 10 bases match TRBD2. CDR1 and CDR2 from the germline V gene are SEHNR and FQNEAQ (reference sequence). The length of the CDR3 is 13 residues. J lost 8 bases, V lost 8 bases, and 6 bases had no gene match. CDR3 sequence (DNA): TGTGCCAGCGGGCTAGCGGGAGTCTATGAGCAGTTCTTC. Translated: CASGLAGVYEQFF.

The chain couples TRBV6-2 or TRBV6-3 to TRBJ1-5, with D unclear. The V and J ends lost 2 bases and 0 bases respectively, with 23 bases between them. CDR1 is MNHEY and CDR2 is SVGEGT in the germline V gene. This CDR3 comprises 20 residues. The CDR3 region has the DNA TGTGCCAGCAGTTACGATAGGCAGAGAACACCTGATTATAGCAATCAGCCCCAGCATTTT. Amino acid sequence: CASSYDRQRTPDYSNQPQHF.

Remarks on this clonotype: At one end, the junction sequence differs from germline, possibly due to a read error. The chain uses TRBV7-2 and TRBJ2-7; D is ambiguous. The CDR3 sequence is 15 residues long. The germline V gene encodes CDR1 SGHTA and CDR2 FQGNSA. This chain's CDR3 is CASILSSSMGSQWNF. Here the CDR3 DNA reads TGTGCCAGCATCCTCAGTTCGTCGATGGGGTCCCAATGGAACTTC.

The chain has TRBV10-3 and TRBJ1-3; the D gene is possibly TRBD1 (6 bases). The CDR3 totals 14 residues. Germline CDR1 is ENHRY and CDR2 is SYGVKD. The V gene lost 6 bases and the J gene lost 4 bases, with 13 bases spanning the gap. For the CDR3, the DNA is TGTGCCATCAGCGAGGGGGTTCAAGGAAACACCATATATTTT. Protein: CAISEGVQGNTIYF.

The chain is built from TRBV10-3 and TRBJ2-7, with D maybe TRBD2 (5 bases). Trimming took off 10 bases at V and 4 bases at J, with 14 bases between the two ends. CDR3 length: 12 amino acids. Germline V gene lookup returns CDR1 ENHRY and CDR2 SYGVKD. As DNA, the CDR3 is TGTGCCACAGCTAGCCGGGATTACGAGCAGTACTTC. It specifies CATASRDYEQYF.

A note on this clonotype: An end of the junction does not agree with germline; a read error may underlie this. This chain uses TRBV14 with TRBJ2-1; 10 positions agree with TRBD2. Per germline, CDR1 SGHDN and CDR2 FVKESK. The CDR3 contains 12 residues. This chain's CDR3 is CASSQELAGVVF. DNA for the CDR3: TGTGCCAGCAGCCAAGAGCTAGCGGGGGTGGTCTTC.

The genes are TRBV15 and TRBJ1-5; D might be TRBD1 (5 bases). The CDR3 extends over 14 amino acids. Trimming removed 0 bases at V and 7 bases at J, with 10 bases between. The V gene's germline CDR1 is LNHNV and CDR2 YYDKDF (reference sequence). The CDR3 DNA reads TGTGCCACCAGCAGAGACGACAGAAACCAGCCCCAGCATTTT. Translating gives CATSRDDRNQPQHF.